This TCR beta chain was found in a study of blood T cell repertoires in COVID-19. Study background: T cells, B-cell-depleted T cells, or PBMCs supplied cDNA or gDNA.

The CDR3 length is 15 residues. Germline CDR1 GTSNPN, CDR2 SVGIG (reference sequence). V lost 3 bases, J lost 0 bases, and 5 bases stayed unmatched. This clone occurred a few times. In the authors' methods: Reference gene primers were amplified, and this amplification served to estimate nucleated cell counts. Repertoires were generated with immunoSEQ multiplex PCR, while TCRdb's copy carries only in-frame clones and drops some. That table furnishes V, J and clone size, whereas the DNA furnished D and trimming. The repertoire consists of about 280,000 clones, with 85% occurring once and the leading ten covering approximately 5.1%.

The clonotype originates from a man aged 50 to 60 with active or convalescent COVID-19. The sample consisted of peripheral blood. The chain is built from TRBV30 and TRBJ1-3, with 7 bases lining up with TRBD1. The CDR3 DNA reads as TGTGCCTGGAGCCGGGACAGAGCCTCTGGAAACACCATATATTTT. Translated: CAWSRDRASGNTIYF.